The sequence of this TCR beta chain was determined in a study of response to subunit inactivated influenza vaccine. Findings of the study overall: Authors suggested seasonal influenza vaccinations each recruit few new T cells.

This clonotype was seen at least ten times. Its antigen is unidentified. The length of the CDR3 is 15 residues. V was clipped by 2 bases and J by 2 bases, with 11 bases between them. The germline CDR1 and CDR2 sequences are MDHEN and SYDVKM. Each CDR3 protein is one row after TCRdb ran MiXCR on the RT-PCR reads. Of around 650,000 distinct CDR3 sequences in the sample, approximately 14% were seen once. V is TRBV28 and J is TRBJ2-3; D is uncertain. This sequence was found in a man in his fifties or sixties who received an inactivated influenza vaccine. Sequenced here: PBMCs from blood, sampled 11 to 12 days after vaccination. DNA for the CDR3: TGTGCCAGCAGTTTAATGACACCTAACACAGATACGCAGTATTTT. It translates to CASSLMTPNTDTQYF.